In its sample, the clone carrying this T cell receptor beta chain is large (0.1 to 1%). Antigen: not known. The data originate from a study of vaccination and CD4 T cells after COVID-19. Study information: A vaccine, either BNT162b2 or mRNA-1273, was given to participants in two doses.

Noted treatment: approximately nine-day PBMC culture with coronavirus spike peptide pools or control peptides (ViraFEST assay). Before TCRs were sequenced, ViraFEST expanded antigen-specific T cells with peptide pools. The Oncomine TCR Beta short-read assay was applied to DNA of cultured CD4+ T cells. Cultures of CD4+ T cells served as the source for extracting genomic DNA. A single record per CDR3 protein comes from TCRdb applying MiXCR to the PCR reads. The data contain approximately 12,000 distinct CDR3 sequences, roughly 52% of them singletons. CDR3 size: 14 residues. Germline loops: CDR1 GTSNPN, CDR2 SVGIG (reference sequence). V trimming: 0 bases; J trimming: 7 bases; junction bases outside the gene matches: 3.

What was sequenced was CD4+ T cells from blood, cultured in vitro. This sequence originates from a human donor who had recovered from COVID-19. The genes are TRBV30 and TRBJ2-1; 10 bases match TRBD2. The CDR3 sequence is CAWSVASGSNEQFF. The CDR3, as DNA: TGTGCCTGGAGTGTAGCTAGCGGGAGTAATGAGCAGTTCTTC. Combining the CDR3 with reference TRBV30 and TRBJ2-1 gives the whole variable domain SQTIHQWPATLVQPVGSPLSLECTVEGTSNPNLYWYRQAAGRGLQLLFYSVGIGQISSEVPQNLSASRPQDRQFILSSKKLLLSDSGFYLCAWSVASGSNEQFFGPGTRLTVL.